This TCR beta chain appears in the sequencing data of a study of T cell changes during pregnancy in multiple sclerosis. Sequencing was performed with immunoSEQ multiplex PCR; in TCRdb, only in-frame clones are kept and a portion is missing. This table holds about 41,000 clones, about 88% found once. The material sequenced was CD4+ T cells from peripheral blood mononuclear cells, taken in the first trimester of pregnancy. This sequence was found in a female donor with multiple sclerosis, enrolled in a pregnancy study.

CDR3 region: CASSPGGFGEKLFF. The CDR3, as DNA: TGTGCCAGCAGCCCAGGGGGCTTTGGTGAAAAACTGTTTTTT. The V and J genes are TRBV7-9 and TRBJ1-4; TRBD1 agrees at 8 bases. CDR1 SEHNR and CDR2 FQNEAQ come from the germline V gene (reference sequence). Losses at the gene ends were 5 bases for V and 7 bases for J; bases not matched to a gene: 6. The CDR3 runs to 14 residues. Full variable domain (missing parts from reference TRBV7-9 and TRBJ1-4): DTGVSQNPRHKITKRGQNVTFRCDPISEHNRLYWYRQTLGQGPEFLTYFQNEAQLEKSRLLSDRFSAERPKGSFSTLEIQRTEQGDSAMYLCASSPGGFGEKLFFGSGTQLSVL.